Detailed here is one TCR beta chain. Its antigen is still unknown. This entry is derived from a study of T cell responses to AZD1222 COVID-19 vaccine. Across the study: Timing groups of about 4 and about 12 weeks for second doses were pooled. Findings and limits, study-wide: Along spike, vaccine-associated CD4 TCRs were found throughout, with dominance at 160-218 and 743-854. Elevations in Spike-specific TCR breadth and depth followed administration of two AZD1222 doses.

The CDR3 is 17 amino acids. The protocol was immunoSEQ multiplex PCR, while the TCRdb copy is restricted to in-frame clones and leaves out a portion. The profile shows under 85,000 clones, 87% of them singletons. The specimen was peripheral blood, collected on day 0 of AZD1222 vaccination. The rearrangement joins TRBV21-1 to TRBJ1-5; the D call of TRBD1 is as the table states it, not checked on the DNA. TRBV21-1 is a known pseudogene. The receptor was derived from an adult in good health. The CDR3 region has the DNA TGTGCCAGTCCTCTGATCTTGACAGGATCTAGCAATCAGCCCCAGCATTTT. It is translated as CASPLILTGSSNQPQHF.